Below, 18 T cell receptor beta chains from the same sample are listed, as sequenced in a study of T cell changes during pregnancy in multiple sclerosis. Produced via immunoSEQ multiplex PCR; TCRdb's table is partial and in-frame only. The sample yields roughly 110,000 clones, 91% seen once. The material sequenced was peripheral blood, taken before pregnancy. The receptors originated from a female donor with multiple sclerosis, enrolled in a pregnancy study.

This clone has only one observation. The chain has TRBV28 and TRBJ2-1; 14 nucleotides match TRBD2. This CDR3 contains 19 residues. The ends lost 5 bases at V and 0 bases at J; junction bases unmatched: 9. In germline, CDR1 is MDHEN, CDR2 SYDVKM. CDR3: CASSPNPGTSGSSYNEQFF. CDR3 bases: TGTGCCAGCAGTCCCAACCCCGGGACTAGCGGGAGCTCCTACAATGAGCAGTTCTTC.

The chain uses TRBV30 and TRBJ1-2, with D possibly TRBD1 on 5 matching bases. Germline CDR1 and CDR2: GTSNPN and SVGIG (reference sequence). The ends were cut back, 6 bases at V and 3 bases at J, with 17 bases in the middle. The CDR3 is made up of 14 amino acids. The CDR3 DNA follows: TGTGCCTGTTATCCTGCAGGGCCTCACTATGGCTACACCTTC. It yields the protein CACYPAGPHYGYTF.

The chain uses TRBV18 and TRBJ2-6, with D perhaps TRBD1 (6 bases). Germline CDR1 reads KGHSH; CDR2 reads LQKENI. V was shortened by 8 bases and J by 0 bases, with 20 bases between the two germline ends. The CDR3 totals 18 residues. Written as DNA, the CDR3 is TGTGCCAGCGCGGAAACTGCAGGGGCCTTCTCTGGGGCCAACGTCCTGACTTTC. This codes for CASAETAGAFSGANVLTF.

The chain links TRBV2 to TRBJ2-1, with D possibly being TRBD2 (5 bases). Germline loops: CDR1 SNHLY, CDR2 FYNNEI. Trimming removed 5 bases from V and 7 bases from J, with 15 bases in between. The CDR3 is 14 residues long. Here the CDR3 DNA reads TGTGCCAGCAGTAAGGACTCACGGCTTAATGAGCAGTTCTTC. Residues: CASSKDSRLNEQFF. The full variable domain, in which reference TRBV2 and TRBJ2-1 provide the parts outside the CDR3, is EPEVTQTPSHQVTQMGQEVILRCVPISNHLYFYWYRQILGQKVEFLVSFYNNEISEKSEIFDDQFSVERPDGSNFTLKIRSTKLEDSAMYFCASSKDSRLNEQFFGPGTRLTVL.

V gene TRBV19 combines with J gene TRBJ2-1, with TRBD2 matching over 12 bases. Germline V gene lookup returns CDR1 LNHDA and CDR2 SQIVND (reference sequence). After removal of 2 bases from V and 6 bases from J, the junction contained 5 bases not matched to a gene. CDR3 length: 16 residues. CDR3 amino acids: CASSISLAGGPNEQFF. The CDR3 DNA is TGTGCCAGTAGTATATCACTAGCGGGGGGTCCCAATGAGCAGTTCTTC.

The gene calls are TRBV27 and TRBJ1-2; 12 bases align to TRBD1. CDR1 is MNHEY, CDR2 SMNVEV, per germline (reference sequence). Trimming took 5 bases from V and 0 from J; bases not matched to a gene: 7. There are 17 residues in the CDR3. The CDR3 protein is CASSPRDRGLANYGYTF. The CDR3, as DNA: TGTGCCAGCAGTCCCCGGGACAGGGGGCTTGCTAACTATGGCTACACCTTC.

The gene calls are TRBV7-9 and TRBJ2-7; D is unresolved. Trimming took 0 bases from V and 2 from J, leaving 11 bases between them. This CDR3 spans 15 amino acids. CDR1 is SEHNR, CDR2 FQNEAQ, per germline (reference sequence). The CDR3 bases are TGTGCCAGCAGCTTAGCGGCTAGTACACCCTACGAGCAGTACTTC. Protein: CASSLAASTPYEQYF. Full variable domain (outside the CDR3, taken from reference TRBV7-9 and TRBJ2-7): DTGVSQNPRHKITKRGQNVTFRCDPISEHNRLYWYRQTLGQGPEFLTYFQNEAQLEKSRLLSDRFSAERPKGSFSTLEIQRTEQGDSAMYLCASSLAASTPYEQYFGPGTRLTVT.

The gene calls are TRBV28 and TRBJ1-1; TRBD1 aligns across 7 bases. Unmatched junction bases numbered 4, after V lost 7 bases and J lost 5 bases. This CDR3 spans 12 amino acids. The germline V gene encodes CDR1 MDHEN and CDR2 SYDVKM. This CDR3 reads CASIAGGTEAFF. The CDR3 DNA reads as TGTGCCAGCATCGCAGGGGGGACTGAAGCTTTCTTT. The full variable domain, with the rest looked up from reference TRBV28 and TRBJ1-1, is DVKVTQSSRYLVKRTGEKVFLECVQDMDHENMFWYRQDPGLGLRLIYFSYDVKMKEKGDIPEGYSVSREKKERFSLILESASTNQTSMYLCASIAGGTEAFFGQGTRLTVV.

This clone appeared a single time. The chain is built from TRBV5-1 and TRBJ2-2, with 13 nucleotides matching TRBD2. After removal of 5 bases from V and 6 bases from J, the junction contained 7 bases not matched to a gene. There are 16 residues in the CDR3. Germline values: CDR1 SGHRS, CDR2 YFSETQ. This CDR3 reads CASSPRLAGGSGELFF. The CDR3 bases are TGCGCCAGCAGTCCGAGACTAGCGGGGGGATCCGGGGAGCTGTTTTTT.

The chain combines TRBV6-6 with TRBJ2-1, with TRBD2 identical over 13 bases. Losses at the gene ends were 7 bases for V and 7 bases for J; bases not matched to a gene: 4. The germline gives CDR1 MNHNY, CDR2 SVGAGI (reference sequence). The CDR3 runs 14 residues. The CDR3 spells CASNGLAGVNEQFF. For the CDR3, the DNA is TGTGCCAGCAACGGACTAGCGGGAGTTAATGAGCAGTTCTTC.

The CDR3 reads CASRTTGTGIGEQFF. The CDR3, as DNA: TGTGCCAGCCGTACAACCGGGACAGGGATTGGTGAGCAGTTCTTC. The chain recombines TRBV6-5 with TRBJ2-1, with 9 bases aligning to TRBD1. From germline, CDR1 is MNHEY and CDR2 SVGAGI. V lost 8 bases to trimming and J lost 9 bases; unmatched junction nucleotides: 14. This CDR3 is 15 amino acids long.

The V gene is TRBV7-3, the J gene TRBJ2-2; 10 bases are a match to TRBD2. Germline V gene sequence: CDR1 SGHTA, CDR2 FQGTGA. V was pared by 4 bases and J by 8 bases, with 7 bases of the junction left unmatched. The CDR3 is 15 amino acids. CDR3: CASSSAGGRTGELFF. In DNA, the CDR3 is TGTGCCAGCAGCTCAGCGGGGGGGCGAACGGGGGAGCTGTTTTTT.

J is TRBJ2-3 and V is TRBV7-2, with D possibly matching TRBD2 (6 bases). Trimming pared 2 bases from V and 4 bases from J, leaving 10 bases between. Germline lookup yields CDR1 SGHTA and CDR2 FQGNSA. The CDR3 covers 14 residues. The CDR3 loop reads CASSLNIAADTQYF. The CDR3 region has the DNA TGTGCCAGCAGCTTAAACATAGCGGCAGATACGCAGTATTTT.

The chain uses TRBV19 and TRBJ2-5, with 12 nucleotides matching TRBD2. V shed 5 bases and J 5 bases; nucleotides not matched to a gene: 12. Germline V CDR1 and CDR2: LNHDA, SQIVND (reference sequence). The CDR3 runs to 17 residues. DNA for the CDR3: TGTGCCAGTAGTTTCCGACTAGCGGGGGCGCAGGGGGAGACCCAGTACTTC. It specifies CASSFRLAGAQGETQYF. Drawing the rest from reference TRBV19 and TRBJ2-5, the complete variable domain is DGGITQSPKYLFRKEGQNVTLSCEQNLNHDAMYWYRQDPGQGLRLIYYSQIVNDFQKGDIAEGYSVSREKKESFPLTVTSAQKNPTAFYLCASSFRLAGAQGETQYFGPGTRLLVL.

The chain joins TRBV6-1 to TRBJ1-2; D uncertain. The V gene lost 3 bases and the J gene lost 6 bases, with 8 bases spanning the gap. The CDR3 is 12 amino acids. Germline V lookup: CDR1 MNHNS, CDR2 SASEGT. The CDR3 spells CASSEEVDGYTF. The DNA for the CDR3 is TGTGCCAGCAGTGAGGAGGTGGATGGCTACACCTTC.

The rearrangement joins TRBV4-3 to TRBJ2-1, with a possible D match to TRBD1 (6 bases). V lost 0 bases to trimming and J lost 5 bases, with 14 bases between them. The CDR3 has 16 amino acids. The germline gives CDR1 LGHNA, CDR2 YSLEER. As DNA, the CDR3 is TGCGCCAGCAGCCAAGAATTTGGACAGTTAAACAATGAGCAGTTCTTC. Encoded protein: CASSQEFGQLNNEQFF.

This chain uses TRBV29-1 with TRBJ1-2; no clear D gene. V lost 1 base and J lost 5, with 14 bases in between. The CDR3 is 14 amino acids. Germline values: CDR1 SQVTM, CDR2 ANQGSEA. In DNA form, the CDR3 reads TGCAGCGTTGAAGCCTCTTCAGTTCCTTATGGCTACACCTTC. This gives the protein CSVEASSVPYGYTF.

V and J are TRBV6-6 and TRBJ2-7; 12 nucleotides line up with TRBD1. CDR1 MNHNY and CDR2 SVGAGI come from the germline V gene (reference sequence). The length of the CDR3 is 15 residues. Germline trimming cut 4 bases from V and 4 bases from J; bases unmatched to any gene: 5. This chain's CDR3 is CASSSPGQGAYEQYF. CDR3 coding DNA: TGTGCCAGCAGTTCTCCGGGACAGGGGGCTTACGAGCAGTACTTC.